This TCR beta chain was recorded in a study of Graves' ophthalmopathy and Graves' hyperthyroidism. This CDR3 is built from 18 residues. Germline loops: CDR1 MNHEY, CDR2 SVGAGI. The V end was cut by 0 bases, the J end by 0 bases, with 12 bases between. Investigators amplified TCR beta CDR3 regions from RNA transcripts. HTBI primers were employed in first-round RT-PCR, then a second-round multiplex PCR followed. From the multiplex PCR reads, TCRdb called clonotypes with MiXCR, one entry per CDR3 protein. The sample yields about 400,000 distinct CDR3 sequences, around 19% seen once. This clonotype showed up many times.

The clonotype comes from a woman aged 18-35 years with Graves' ophthalmopathy. Sequenced input: peripheral blood. The chain is built from TRBV6-5 and TRBJ1-6, with D perhaps TRBD1 (6 bases). The CDR3 loop reads CASSYSLQGSSYNSPLHF. The DNA of the CDR3 is TGTGCCAGCAGTTACTCACTCCAGGGGAGCTCCTATAATTCACCCCTCCACTTT.